This passage covers 11 T cell receptor beta chains from one sample sequenced in a study of CD8+CD57+ T cells in acquired aplastic anemia (dated by TCRdb to the late 2010s). Instrument used: Illumina HiSeq 2000. Genomic DNA served as template for TCR beta VDJ combination and CDR3 sequence profiling. Starting from the raw public reads, TCRdb applied fastp trimming at Q25, assembled clones with MiXCR and retained in-frame beta chains. All rows with the same CDR3 protein become a single entry with the most common DNA and genes. The table for this sample lists about 68,000 distinct CDR3 sequences; roughly half of them were counted only once. The ten largest clones represent 6.5% to 9.5% of the sample. The sample was sorted CD4+, CD8+, or CD8+CD57+ T cells (not recorded which) from PBMCs. The receptor set was obtained from a human donor in good health, serving as a control.

The chain couples TRBV9 to TRBJ2-5; 10 bases fit TRBD1. V gave up 4 bases and J gave up 7 bases; unmatched junction bases: 10. This CDR3 has 15 residues. Germline V gene lookup returns CDR1 SGDLS and CDR2 YYNGEE. The CDR3 DNA reads TGTGCCAGCAGCTTAGAAGGGGGACAGGGGCGGACCCAGTACTTC. Protein sequence: CASSLEGGQGRTQYF.

V gene TRBV5-1 combines with J gene TRBJ1-5, with 10 bases aligning to TRBD1. Germline V gives CDR1 SGHRS, CDR2 YFSETQ. This CDR3 comprises 17 residues. V was clipped by 4 bases and J by 3 bases; unmatched bases: 10. The CDR3 sequence is CASSLTGGQGNNQPQHF. DNA for the CDR3: TGCGCCAGCAGCCTAACCGGGGGACAGGGGAACAATCAGCCCCAGCATTTT.

This rearrangement joins TRBV20-1 to TRBJ1-1, with a weak D call TRBD1 (6 bases). The CDR3 loop spans 15 amino acids. Germline values: CDR1 DFQATT, CDR2 SNEGSKA (reference sequence). V dropped 0 bases and J dropped 1 base, with 12 bases sitting between them. The CDR3 sequence: CSARDAAQGNTEAFF. The CDR3 coding sequence is TGCAGTGCTAGAGACGCCGCACAGGGGAACACTGAAGCTTTCTTT.

As concerns this clonotype: The conserved final phenylalanine or tryptophan is absent from the CDR3, which likely points to a read error. This sequence joins TRBV7-9 and TRBJ1-1; no clear D gene. The CDR3 has 14 amino acids. Germline CDR1 and CDR2: SEHNR and FQNEAQ (reference sequence). The CDR3 DNA reads as TGTACCAGCAGCTTGACCCCGAGGAACACTGAAGCTTTCCTT. It yields the protein CTSSLTPRNTEAFL.

The table lists this clonotype with many counts. V is TRBV13 and J is TRBJ2-5, with D unclear. This CDR3 is 14 amino acids long. The germline V gene encodes CDR1 PRHDT and CDR2 FYEKMQ (reference sequence). The V gene lost 5 bases and the J gene lost 0 bases, with 10 bases spanning the gap. CDR3: CASSLSADQETQYF. The CDR3 DNA reads TGTGCCAGCAGCCTCTCGGCGGACCAAGAGACCCAGTACTTC.

This clonotype was seen many times. V usage is TRBV5-4 and J usage is TRBJ2-2; D call uncertain. V lost 4 bases, J lost 6 bases, and 13 bases lay in between. Germline CDR1 SGHNT, CDR2 YYREEE (reference sequence). The CDR3 covers 14 residues. CDR3 amino acids: CASSLISGAGELFF. The CDR3 DNA reads as TGTGCCAGCAGCCTGATTAGTGGAGCCGGGGAGCTGTTTTTT. The whole variable domain, filled in from reference TRBV5-4 and TRBJ2-2, reads ETGVTQSPTHLIKTRGQQVTLRCSSQSGHNTVSWYQQALGQGPQFIFQYYREEENGRGNFPPRFSGLQFPNYSSELNVNALELDDSALYLCASSLISGAGELFFGEGSRLTVL.

This clonotype was counted ten times or more. The chain joins TRBV5-1 to TRBJ2-3, with 7 positions matching TRBD1. Germline CDR1 is SGHRS and CDR2 is YFSETQ. The CDR3 spans 14 residues. V lost 4 bases, J lost 0 bases, and 2 bases stayed unmatched. CDR3 sequence (DNA): TGCGCCAGCAGCCCGGGACAGAGCACAGATACGCAGTATTTT. It codes for CASSPGQSTDTQYF. The full variable domain, with the rest looked up from reference TRBV5-1 and TRBJ2-3, is KAGVTQTPRYLIKTRGQQVTLSCSPISGHRSVSWYQQTPGQGLQFLFEYFSETQRNKGNFPGRFSGRQFSNSRSEMNVSTLELGDSALYLCASSPGQSTDTQYFGPGTRLTVL.

This clonotype came up many times. The rearrangement uses TRBV19 and TRBJ1-5; D gene ambiguous. CDR1 is LNHDA and CDR2 is SQIVND in the germline V gene (reference sequence). The CDR3 is 15 residues long. V was trimmed by 3 bases and J by 0 bases, leaving 9 bases between them. The CDR3 loop reads CASSMSRYSNQPQHF. The CDR3 nucleotides are TGTGCCAGTAGTATGTCCAGGTATAGCAATCAGCCCCAGCATTTT.

There are many counts of this clonotype. This chain uses TRBV12-5 with TRBJ2-7; 9 nucleotides match TRBD1. This CDR3 region has 15 residues. V was pared by 5 bases and J by 5 bases, with 10 bases of the junction left unmatched. Germline V gives CDR1 LGHNT, CDR2 FRNRAP. CDR3 DNA sequence: TGTGCTAGTGGTGCCCAAGGGACAGGGAAGGACGAGCAGTACTTC. Translation: CASGAQGTGKDEQYF.

The V and J genes are TRBV5-1 and TRBJ2-7; TRBD2 agrees at 7 bases. J was trimmed by 4 bases and V by 1 base; bases with no gene match: 5. This CDR3 region has 14 residues. Germline values: CDR1 SGHRS, CDR2 YFSETQ. This CDR3 is CASSLSGEGYEQYF. The CDR3 DNA sequence: TGCGCCAGCAGCTTGTCCGGGGAGGGTTACGAGCAGTACTTC.

This clonotype has ten or more counts. The genes are TRBV7-9 and TRBJ2-5; TRBD1 might be the D (6 bases). The CDR3 has 14 residues. Per the germline V gene, CDR1 is SEHNR and CDR2 is FQNEAQ (reference sequence). Deletions cut 3 bases from V and 2 bases from J, with 10 bases between. The DNA of the CDR3 is TGTGCCAGCAGCTTCTGGCAGGGGCAAGAGACCCAGTACTTC. It translates to CASSFWQGQETQYF. Supplemented by reference TRBV7-9 and TRBJ2-5, the full variable domain reads DTGVSQNPRHKITKRGQNVTFRCDPISEHNRLYWYRQTLGQGPEFLTYFQNEAQLEKSRLLSDRFSAERPKGSFSTLEIQRTEQGDSAMYLCASSFWQGQETQYFGPGTRLLVL.